A single sample gave rise to the 18 T cell receptor beta chains below, sequenced in a study of blood T cell repertoires in COVID-19. TCRdb's copy holds only in-frame clones and misses some; the assay was immunoSEQ multiplex PCR. The data hold fewer than 500,000 clones, with about 89% observed a single time. Source material: PBMCs or T cells enriched from blood (not recorded which). The origin of the receptors is a man aged 30-40 years who had recovered from COVID-19.

This clone is a singleton in its sample. The chain carries TRBV5-1 and TRBJ2-1; the match to TRBD1 covers 7 bases. V trimming: 0 bases; J trimming: 7 bases; junction bases outside the gene matches: 4. Germline V gene sequence: CDR1 SGHRS, CDR2 YFSETQ. The CDR3 loop spans 14 amino acids. Here the CDR3 reads CASSLVAGGNEQFF. CDR3 DNA sequence: TGCGCCAGCAGCTTGGTGGCAGGGGGAAATGAGCAGTTCTTC.

CDR3 sequence (DNA): TGTGCCACCCGGTCCCCGGGGAACACTGAAGCTTTCTTT. Translation gives CATRSPGNTEAFF. The rearrangement links TRBV19 to TRBJ1-1; D uncertain. V was trimmed by 10 bases and J by 1 base, leaving 13 bases between them. The germline CDR1 and CDR2 sequences are LNHDA and SQIVND (reference sequence). This CDR3 is 13 amino acids long.

The genes are TRBV5-1 and TRBJ1-1; 9 bases are a match to TRBD1. V trimming: 4 bases; J trimming: 1 base; junction bases outside the gene matches: 5. CDR1 is SGHRS, CDR2 YFSETQ, per germline. The CDR3 is made up of 15 amino acids. As DNA, the CDR3 is TGCGCCAGCAGCCACGGGACAGGGTGGAACACTGAAGCTTTCTTT. Amino acid sequence: CASSHGTGWNTEAFF. Complete variable domain (other parts from reference TRBV5-1 and TRBJ1-1): KAGVTQTPRYLIKTRGQQVTLSCSPISGHRSVSWYQQTPGQGLQFLFEYFSETQRNKGNFPGRFSGRQFSNSRSEMNVSTLELGDSALYLCASSHGTGWNTEAFFGQGTRLTVV.

This chain joins TRBV6-4 and TRBJ2-2; possibly TRBD2 for D (6 bases). Germline CDR1 is MRHNA and CDR2 is SNTAGT. This CDR3 contains 14 residues. V was shortened by 5 bases and J by 4 bases, with 11 bases between the two germline ends. The DNA of the CDR3 is TGTGCCAGCAGTCCGGGACTGGGCACCGGGGAGCTGTTTTTT. This gives the protein CASSPGLGTGELFF.

CDR3 in amino acids: CAISEDLQGASPLHF. For the CDR3, the DNA is TGTGCCATCAGTGAGGATTTACAGGGAGCTTCACCCCTCCACTTT. The chain recombines TRBV10-3 with TRBJ1-6; D perhaps matches TRBD1 (6 bases). V lost 2 bases to trimming and J lost 9 bases, with 14 bases between them. This CDR3 has 15 amino acids. CDR1 is ENHRY, CDR2 SYGVKD, per germline.

The chain carries TRBV10-1 and TRBJ1-5; D not certain. Germline loops: CDR1 WNHNN, CDR2 SYGVQD (reference sequence). This CDR3 is built from 13 residues. Trimming took 2 bases from V and 5 from J, leaving 7 bases between them. This chain's CDR3 is CASSETRDQPQHF. The CDR3 nucleotides read TGCGCCAGCAGTGAGACCCGGGATCAGCCCCAGCATTTT.

This sequence joins TRBV6-5 and TRBJ2-1; TRBD1 matches at 9 bases. Trimming at V came to 4 bases and at J to 10 bases, leaving 11 bases not matched to a gene. The CDR3 runs to 15 residues. From germline, CDR1 is MNHEY and CDR2 SVGAGI. In DNA form, the CDR3 reads TGTGCCAGCAGTTTTCCAACCGGGACAGGGAGGGAGCAGTTCTTC. Translating gives CASSFPTGTGREQFF.

The genes are TRBV6-5 and TRBJ2-5; D might be TRBD2 (5 bases). Trimming took 4 bases from V and 2 from J, leaving 14 bases between them. The germline V gene encodes CDR1 MNHEY and CDR2 SVGAGI. The CDR3 runs to 15 residues. CDR3 in DNA: TGTGCCAGCAGTTCCGGGCTAGCCCCACAAGAGACCCAGTACTTC. Its translation: CASSSGLAPQETQYF.

The genes are TRBV4-1 and TRBJ1-2; D perhaps matches TRBD1 (6 bases). The CDR3 sequence is 16 residues long. V gave up 1 base and J gave up 0 bases, with 12 bases separating them. Germline assignment: CDR1 MGHRA and CDR2 YSYEKL. The chain's CDR3 is CASSQVGRGANYGYTF. The CDR3 bases are TGCGCCAGCAGCCAAGTGGGCAGGGGAGCTAACTATGGCTACACCTTC.

In this sample, this clone turned up once. The V call is TRBV10-3, the J call TRBJ1-6; D unclear. The V gene lost 3 bases and the J gene lost 15 bases, with 18 bases spanning the gap. This CDR3 region has 14 residues. Looked up from germline, CDR1 is ENHRY and CDR2 is SYGVKD. CDR3 loop: CAISDPNILAGLHF. As DNA, the CDR3 is TGTGCCATCAGTGACCCCAATATTCTAGCGGGCCTCCACTTT.

The chain recombines TRBV7-2 with TRBJ1-1; possibly TRBD1 for D (5 bases). The germline V gene encodes CDR1 SGHTA and CDR2 FQGNSA. This CDR3 region has 14 residues. V lost 2 bases and J 2 bases, leaving 9 bases between the germline ends. CDR3 nucleotide sequence: TGTGCCAGCAGCTTATCAGGGATAAACACTGAAGCTTTCTTT. Translation: CASSLSGINTEAFF.

The chain has TRBV9 and TRBJ1-6; D uncertain. The CDR3 extends over 18 amino acids. Trimming left V 0 bases short and J 7 bases short, with 20 bases between. The V gene's germline CDR1 is SGDLS and CDR2 YYNGEE. The CDR3 nucleotides read TGTGCCAGCAGCGTAGGGCCTGAATGGGCACCTCAAAATTCACCCCTCCACTTT. Translation: CASSVGPEWAPQNSPLHF.

The sample holds one count of this clone. The rearrangement links TRBV9 to TRBJ2-3, with 11 bases lining up with TRBD2. Trimming at V came to 0 bases and at J to 6 bases, leaving 3 bases not matched to a gene. This CDR3 is built from 15 residues. The V gene's germline CDR1 is SGDLS and CDR2 YYNGEE. The CDR3 sequence: CASSVGLAGWDTQYF. The CDR3 nucleotides are TGTGCCAGCAGCGTAGGACTAGCGGGGTGGGATACGCAGTATTTT.

With respect to this clone: This specimen includes other DNA sequences encoding the same CDR3. The chain combines TRBV15 with TRBJ1-3, with TRBD1 matching 10 bases. The trim removed 5 bases at V and 2 bases at J, leaving 3 bases unmatched. The CDR3 length is 15 residues. Germline V gene lookup returns CDR1 LNHNV and CDR2 YYDKDF (reference sequence). In nucleotides, the CDR3 is TGTGCCACCAGCCGGGACAGGGGCCCTGGAAACACCATATATTTT. Protein sequence: CATSRDRGPGNTIYF.

Written as DNA, the CDR3 is TGCAGTGCCGGACAGGGCATGCTGGCTTTCTTT. Amino acids: CSAGQGMLAFF. The chain combines TRBV20-1 with TRBJ1-1, with 8 bases fitting TRBD1. V trimming: 6 bases; J trimming: 11 bases; junction bases outside the gene matches: 8. This CDR3 spans 11 amino acids. Germline lookup yields CDR1 DFQATT and CDR2 SNEGSKA (reference sequence).

This sequence joins TRBV11-2 and TRBJ1-5; the D gene is possibly TRBD1 (5 bases). The ends were cut back, 6 bases at V and 10 bases at J, with 10 bases in the middle. The V gene's germline CDR1 is SGHAT and CDR2 FQNNGV. The CDR3 has 11 residues. This CDR3 reads CASSRGYPQHF. CDR3 nucleotides: TGTGCCAGCAGTCGGGGGTATCCCCAGCATTTT.

This chain connects TRBV3-1 (or the pseudogene TRBV3-2) to TRBJ2-3, with D possibly matching TRBD2 (6 bases). The CDR3 extends over 16 amino acids. V lost 4 bases, J lost 2 bases, and 16 bases lay in between. CDR1 is LGHDT and CDR2 is YNNKEL in the germline V gene (reference sequence). The CDR3 nucleotides are TGTGCCAGCAGCCGAGGTTGGGACTCCTACACAGATACGCAGTATTTT. Translation: CASSRGWDSYTDTQYF.

This clone was observed a few times. The V gene is TRBV7-3, the J gene TRBJ1-6, with TRBD1 matching 8 bases. V was clipped by 6 bases and J by 9 bases; unmatched bases: 7. There are 14 residues in the CDR3. Germline CDR1 is SGHTA and CDR2 is FQGTGA. The CDR3 is CASRATGAGSPLHF. The CDR3 DNA follows: TGTGCCAGCAGGGCGACAGGGGCCGGTTCACCCCTCCACTTT.